The sequence of this T cell receptor (beta chain) was determined in a study of cytomegalovirus exposure and HLA in healthy donors. In the case of this clone: Antigen: not known.

Points from the study as a whole: According to a later analysis, TCR clusters from the first cohort tended to co-occur in the roughly 110 validation repertoires. The listing of roughly 160 TCR beta chains classed them as cytomegalovirus-associated.

Using immunoSEQ multiplex PCR, the repertoire was profiled, and TCRdb retains in-frame clones only, with some absent. The sample gives 150,000 to 200,000 clones, 75% to 90% of which show up once; about 2.2% is in the top ten. Per the germline V gene, CDR1 is WSHSY and CDR2 is SAAADI. This CDR3 spans 13 amino acids. V was pared by 0 bases and J by 7 bases, with 9 bases between. This receptor was identified in a woman younger than 35 in good health and CMV-seronegative. V usage is TRBV10-2 and J usage is TRBJ1-2; tentatively, D is TRBD1 (6 bases). Source material: PBMCs. The CDR3 loop is CASSESGAGGYTF. The CDR3 DNA sequence: TGCGCCAGCAGTGAGTCGGGGGCGGGTGGCTACACCTTC.